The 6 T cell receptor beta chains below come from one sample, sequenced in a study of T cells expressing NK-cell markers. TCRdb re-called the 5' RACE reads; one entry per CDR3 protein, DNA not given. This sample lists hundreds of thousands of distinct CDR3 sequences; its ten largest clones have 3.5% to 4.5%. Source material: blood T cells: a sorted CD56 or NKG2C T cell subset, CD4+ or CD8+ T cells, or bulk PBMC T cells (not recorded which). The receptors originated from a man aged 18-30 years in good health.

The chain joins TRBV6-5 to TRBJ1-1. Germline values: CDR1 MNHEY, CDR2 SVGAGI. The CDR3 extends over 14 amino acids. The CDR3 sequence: CASSLGGVNTEAFF.

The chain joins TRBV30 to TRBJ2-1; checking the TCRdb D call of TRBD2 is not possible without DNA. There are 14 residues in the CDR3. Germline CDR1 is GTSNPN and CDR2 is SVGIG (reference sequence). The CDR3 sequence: CAWTTGLAGDEQFF.

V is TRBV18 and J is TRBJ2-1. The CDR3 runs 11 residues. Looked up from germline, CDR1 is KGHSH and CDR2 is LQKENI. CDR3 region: CASPAGTTQFF.

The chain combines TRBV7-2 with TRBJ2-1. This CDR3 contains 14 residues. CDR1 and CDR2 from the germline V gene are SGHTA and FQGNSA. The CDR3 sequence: CASSLAPPYNEQFF.

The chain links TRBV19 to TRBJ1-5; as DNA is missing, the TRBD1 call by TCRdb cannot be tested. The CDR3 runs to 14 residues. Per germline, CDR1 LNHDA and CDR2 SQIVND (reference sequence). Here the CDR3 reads CASIDRGLNQPQHF.

The CDR3 loop is CASSSTGTQGNEQFF. The V gene is TRBV7-6, the J gene TRBJ2-1; the TRBD2 assignment by TCRdb is unverifiable without DNA. This CDR3 is built from 15 residues. Germline V gene sequence: CDR1 SGHVS, CDR2 FNYEAQ.